This paragraph covers one T cell receptor (beta chain) sequence. This clonotype was observed a handful of times. Its antigen is not yet known. The input lacks base qualities; no much larger clone sits a single base away. This specimen belongs to a study of T cell repertoires in cytomegalovirus infection (dated by TCRdb to about 2019). Study-level background: Donor HLA type was relevant to the analysis, because carriage of CMV infection together with the matching HLA type was indicated by public TCR beta signatures.

The data were produced on an Illumina HiSeq 1500. TCRdb reran the public reads through fastp at Q25 and MiXCR, keeping productive beta chains. Rows with one shared CDR3 protein collapse into an entry with the most common genes and DNA. The sample profile shows approximately 550,000 distinct CDR3 sequences; about 15% of them were found once. The top ten hold 24% of the sample. Points the paper makes about the study in general: The ex vivo response was dominated by HLA-C-restricted CMV-specific TCR beta clonotypes, which also provided the single most frequent clonotype in two of eight donors. Carriers of CMV infection plus the relevant HLA type were discriminated by the cumulative frequency of public TCR beta family members in the study cohort and in an independent roughly 370-donor cohort.

The V and J ends are trimmed by 3 bases and 9 bases, leaving 6 bases between them. Based on the germline V gene (reference sequence), the CDR1 and CDR2 sequences are MNHEY and SMNVEV. The CDR3 sequence holds 12 residues, the cysteine and phenylalanine included. Only the CDR3 DNA stays, 36 bases, in frame from base 1. Input material: CD8+ T cells from PBMCs. The chain uses TRBV27 and TRBJ1-6; the D segment cannot be called with confidence. The source of this sequence is a human donor in good health (CMV status not recorded). Some clones in this sample may be carry-over from other donors' samples. CDR3 loop: CASSLMGSPLHF. The nucleotide sequence is given as TGTGCCAGCAGTTTGATGGGTTCACCCCTCCACTTT.